The rows below give T cell receptor beta chains drawn from one sample of a study of blood T cell repertoires in COVID-19. Clones were sequenced by immunoSEQ multiplex PCR, and TCRdb holds only the in-frame ones, with some missing. Of under 75,000 clones listed, about 87% are singletons. The sequenced sample was peripheral blood. The receptors originated from a human donor in a cohort sampled during active COVID-19. CDR3s include the opening cysteine and the closing phenylalanine or tryptophan. D genes are given only for firm matches. Expanded clones get a size class; other rows say once, few or many, or leave the size out.

CDR3: CASSFSQLGAIEAFF
DNA: TGTGCCAGCAGTTTTTCCCAACTGGGGGCGATTGAAGCTTTCTTT
size: -
V: TRBV6-5
J: TRBJ1-1
D: -

CDR3: CASSPPTSGFPGELFF
DNA: TGTGCCAGCAGTCCCCCGACTAGCGGGTTTCCCGGGGAGCTGTTTTTT
size: few
V: TRBV28
J: TRBJ2-2
D: TRBD2

CDR3: CASSDSGLGMVDSSTDTQYF
DNA: TGCGCCAGCAGTGATTCGGGACTAGGCATGGTGGATTCTAGCACAGATACGCAGTATTTT
size: -
V: TRBV10-1
J: TRBJ2-3
D: TRBD2

CDR3: CSVEGQGGYGYTF
DNA: TGCAGCGTTGAGGGACAGGGAGGCTATGGCTACACCTTC
size: -
V: TRBV29-1
J: TRBJ1-2
D: TRBD1

CDR3: CASRVGGNQPQHF
DNA: TGTGCCAGCAGAGTTGGCGGAAATCAGCCCCAGCATTTT
size: -
V: TRBV28
J: TRBJ1-5
D: -

CDR3: CASSRGIGRPYEQYF
DNA: TGTGCCAGCAGCCGGGGGATAGGTAGGCCCTACGAGCAGTACTTC
size: -
V: TRBV5-5
J: TRBJ2-7
D: -

CDR3: CASSQLAGGPETQYF
DNA: TGTGCCAGCAGCCAGCTAGCGGGGGGGCCGGAGACCCAGTACTTC
size: -
V: TRBV4-2
J: TRBJ2-5
D: TRBD2

CDR3: CASSLESYRTIRRAFF
DNA: TGTGCCAGCAGCTTAGAGAGTTATAGGACAATCCGAAGGGCTTTCTTT
size: -
V: TRBV11-2
J: TRBJ1-1
D: -

CDR3: CASRTGQGAYGYTF
DNA: TGTGCCAGCAGAACAGGACAGGGGGCCTATGGCTACACCTTC
size: -
V: TRBV11-2
J: TRBJ1-2
D: TRBD1

CDR3: CASSPGTGETEAFF
DNA: TGTGCCAGCTCACCAGGGACAGGAGAAACTGAAGCTTTCTTT
size: -
V: TRBV18
J: TRBJ1-1
D: TRBD1

CDR3: CASSIGQGNTEAFF
DNA: TGTGCCAGTAGTATAGGACAGGGGAACACTGAAGCTTTCTTT
size: -
V: TRBV19
J: TRBJ1-1
D: TRBD1

CDR3: CASRGQGALGNQPQHF
DNA: TGTGCCAGCAGGGGACAGGGGGCCCTCGGCAATCAGCCCCAGCATTTT
size: few
V: TRBV2
J: TRBJ1-5
D: TRBD1

CDR3: CASSPGQINQPQHF
DNA: TGTGCCAGCAGCCCAGGACAGATAAATCAGCCCCAGCATTTT
size: -
V: TRBV3-1/TRBV3-2
J: TRBJ1-5
D: -

CDR3: CATSIGQGLYYEQYF
DNA: TGTGCCACTTCAATCGGACAGGGGCTGTACTACGAGCAGTACTTC
size: -
V: TRBV24-1
J: TRBJ2-7
D: TRBD1

CDR3: CASSLAGDGRGTITYGYTF
DNA: TGTGCCAGCAGCTTAGCCGGGGATGGGAGGGGGACGATAACCTACGGCTACACCTTC
size: once
V: TRBV7-9
J: TRBJ1-2
D: -

CDR3: CASSRGGGQNSGNTIYF
DNA: TGTGCCAGCTCCCGGGGCGGCGGACAGAACTCTGGAAACACCATATATTTT
size: -
V: TRBV18
J: TRBJ1-3
D: -

CDR3: CASSLATGGEAFF
DNA: TGTGCCAGCAGCCTAGCGACCGGGGGTGAAGCTTTCTTT
size: -
V: TRBV3-1/TRBV3-2
J: TRBJ1-1
D: -

CDR3: CASSLGQGPRFGNTIYF
DNA: TGTGCCAGCAGCTTAGGACAGGGCCCCCGTTTTGGAAACACCATATATTTT
size: -
V: TRBV7-2
J: TRBJ1-3
D: TRBD1

CDR3: CATSDFTRMNEQFF
DNA: TGTGCCACCAGTGATTTTACAAGAATGAATGAGCAGTTCTTC
size: -
V: TRBV24-1
J: TRBJ2-1
D: -

CDR3: CASSLDLGDGYTF
DNA: TGTGCCAGCAGCTTAGATTTAGGGGATGGCTACACCTTC
size: -
V: TRBV7-9
J: TRBJ1-2
D: -

CDR3: CASSRTGFDEQYF
DNA: TGCGCCAGCAGCCGAACAGGGTTTGACGAGCAGTACTTC
size: -
V: TRBV10-1
J: TRBJ2-7
D: -

CDR3: CASSIDSGALSSYNEQFF
DNA: TGTGCCAGTAGTATAGACTCAGGGGCCCTTAGCTCCTACAATGAGCAGTTCTTC
size: -
V: TRBV19
J: TRBJ2-1
D: -

CDR3: CASSTGRGGYGYTF
DNA: TGTGCCAGCAGTACCGGACGGGGGGGGTATGGCTACACCTTC
size: -
V: TRBV27
J: TRBJ1-2
D: -

CDR3: CAWNGGTNEKLFF
DNA: TGTGCCTGGAACGGGGGTACTAATGAAAAACTGTTTTTT
size: -
V: TRBV30
J: TRBJ1-4
D: -

CDR3: CASTPLGTRDYYGYTF
DNA: TGTGCCTCTACCCCACTCGGGACCAGGGACTACTATGGCTACACCTTC
size: -
V: TRBV30
J: TRBJ1-2
D: -

CDR3: CASSLSRFSLNTEAFF
DNA: TGTGCCAGCAGTTTATCGCGCTTCTCCCTGAACACTGAAGCTTTCTTT
size: -
V: TRBV27
J: TRBJ1-1
D: -

CDR3: CASSPPSNRYYEAFF
DNA: TGTGCCAGCAGCCCCCCCTCGAATCGGTATTATGAAGCTTTCTTT
size: once
V: TRBV6-2/TRBV6-3
J: TRBJ1-1
D: -